A selection of T cell receptor beta chains follows, all from one sample in a study of cytomegalovirus exposure and HLA in healthy donors. TCRdb keeps only in-frame clones here, not all; method: immunoSEQ multiplex PCR. The data hold under 200,000 clones, with roughly 75% observed a single time. Sequencing was carried out using PBMCs. The origin of the receptors is a male donor in good health and CMV-seronegative. Both conserved end residues are part of each CDR3. A D gene is named only where the DNA matches it firmly. Clone sizes are given selectively: once, few, many, or a class where the clone is expanded.

clone_size: -; j_call: TRBJ2-2; d_call: TRBD2; v_call: TRBV5-6; cdr3_aa: CASSFTSGVATGELFF; cdr3_nt: TGTGCCAGCAGCTTCACTAGCGGGGTGGCGACCGGGGAGCTGTTTTTT
clone_size: -; j_call: TRBJ2-5; d_call: TRBD1; v_call: TRBV10-1; cdr3_aa: CASSLRPQGAQETQYF; cdr3_nt: TGCGCCAGCAGTCTCAGGCCACAGGGGGCCCAAGAGACCCAGTACTTC
clone_size: few; j_call: TRBJ2-1; d_call: TRBD1; v_call: TRBV9; cdr3_aa: CASSDRDRNNEQFF; cdr3_nt: TGTGCCAGCAGCGACCGGGACAGAAACAATGAGCAGTTCTTC
clone_size: -; j_call: TRBJ2-3; d_call: -; v_call: TRBV10-3; cdr3_aa: CAISEEEPSVLSTDTQYF; cdr3_nt: TGTGCCATCAGTGAGGAGGAGCCGTCCGTACTCAGCACAGATACGCAGTATTTT
clone_size: -; j_call: TRBJ2-5; d_call: TRBD2; v_call: TRBV7-3; cdr3_aa: CASGASGLETQYF; cdr3_nt: TGTGCCAGCGGAGCTAGCGGACTAGAGACCCAGTACTTC
clone_size: -; j_call: TRBJ1-4; d_call: TRBD1; v_call: TRBV5-6; cdr3_aa: CASSMTGGASRKLFF; cdr3_nt: TGTGCCAGCAGTATGACAGGGGGCGCTTCGCGAAAACTGTTTTTT
clone_size: few; j_call: TRBJ1-2; d_call: -; v_call: TRBV6-5; cdr3_aa: CASQGNGGGYTF; cdr3_nt: TGTGCCAGCCAGGGAAATGGCGGTGGCTACACCTTC
clone_size: -; j_call: TRBJ2-7; d_call: -; v_call: TRBV4-2; cdr3_aa: CASSQVFQGAYEQYF; cdr3_nt: TGTGCCAGCAGCCAAGTTTTTCAGGGCGCCTACGAGCAGTACTTC
clone_size: once; j_call: TRBJ2-5; d_call: TRBD2; v_call: TRBV7-3; cdr3_aa: CASSPSGGAGEETQYF; cdr3_nt: TGTGCCAGCAGCCCTAGCGGGGGGGCCGGGGAAGAGACCCAGTACTTC
clone_size: -; j_call: TRBJ1-1; d_call: -; v_call: TRBV27; cdr3_aa: CASANFNTEAFF; cdr3_nt: TGTGCCAGCGCGAACTTTAACACTGAAGCTTTCTTT
clone_size: -; j_call: TRBJ2-3; d_call: TRBD1; v_call: TRBV13; cdr3_aa: CASSSDRTGKRDTQYF; cdr3_nt: TGTGCCAGCAGCTCCGACCGGACAGGGAAGAGAGATACGCAGTATTTT
clone_size: -; j_call: TRBJ1-1; d_call: -; v_call: TRBV7-9; cdr3_aa: CASSSDSVLNTEAFF; cdr3_nt: TGTGCCAGCAGCTCTGACAGCGTTTTGAACACTGAAGCTTTCTTT
clone_size: few; j_call: TRBJ1-4; d_call: TRBD1; v_call: TRBV27; cdr3_aa: CASSSSGTGARYTNEKLFF; cdr3_nt: TGTGCCAGCAGTTCCTCCGGGACAGGGGCACGCTATACTAATGAAAAACTGTTTTTT
clone_size: few; j_call: TRBJ1-5; d_call: TRBD1; v_call: TRBV7-3; cdr3_aa: CASSPGQGQPQHF; cdr3_nt: TGTGCCAGCAGCCCTGGACAGGGGCAGCCCCAGCATTTT
clone_size: -; j_call: TRBJ1-1; d_call: TRBD1; v_call: TRBV19; cdr3_aa: CASSIQGASEAFF; cdr3_nt: TGTGCCAGTAGTATCCAGGGGGCCTCTGAAGCTTTCTTT
clone_size: -; j_call: TRBJ1-3; d_call: TRBD1; v_call: TRBV28; cdr3_aa: CASSGQGSGNTIYF; cdr3_nt: TGTGCCAGCAGTGGACAGGGCTCTGGAAACACCATATATTTT
clone_size: -; j_call: TRBJ1-1; d_call: -; v_call: TRBV28; cdr3_aa: CVSSLGAVSRNFEAFF; cdr3_nt: TGTGTCAGCAGTTTGGGGGCTGTCAGCCGGAATTTTGAAGCTTTCTTT
clone_size: few; j_call: TRBJ2-1; d_call: TRBD1; v_call: TRBV14; cdr3_aa: CASGTGYNEQFF; cdr3_nt: TGTGCCAGCGGGACAGGGTACAATGAGCAGTTCTTC
clone_size: -; j_call: TRBJ2-3; d_call: TRBD1; v_call: TRBV2; cdr3_aa: CASRRQGTNTDTQYF; cdr3_nt: TGTGCCAGCAGAAGACAGGGTACAAACACAGATACGCAGTATTTT
clone_size: few; j_call: TRBJ2-5; d_call: TRBD2; v_call: TRBV7-3; cdr3_aa: CASSPTRTRKETQYF; cdr3_nt: TGTGCCAGCAGCCCCACCCGGACTAGAAAAGAGACCCAGTACTTC
clone_size: -; j_call: TRBJ2-6; d_call: -; v_call: TRBV28; cdr3_aa: CASSFYSGANVLTF; cdr3_nt: TGTGCCAGCAGTTTCTACTCTGGGGCCAACGTCCTGACTTTC